This T cell receptor (beta chain) came from a study of technical replicates of blood from a few donors. Assay used: immunoSEQ multiplex PCR; TCRdb lists only in-frame clones, some missing. The data show over 70,000 clones, 95% seen once. V shed 2 bases, J shed 6 bases, and the junction held 4 bases outside the gene matches. Germline V gene lookup returns CDR1 MNHNS and CDR2 SASEGT. This CDR3 spans 15 amino acids. This clonotype originated in a human donor in good health. The specimen sequenced was T cells isolated from PBMCs. The V and J genes are TRBV6-1 and TRBJ1-4; 9 nucleotides align to TRBD1. DNA for the CDR3: TGTGCCAGCAGTGAATCCCGGGACAGGGATGAAAAACTGTTTTTT. Translating it yields CASSESRDRDEKLFF.